This is a list of T cell receptor beta chains from one sample in a study of blood T cell repertoires in COVID-19. Some clones are missing from TCRdb's copy, which holds only in-frame ones; the method was immunoSEQ multiplex PCR. The sample records about 340,000 clones, 90% to 95% being singletons. Sequencing was carried out using peripheral blood. These receptors came from a young woman who had recovered from COVID-19. Each CDR3 is given without its conserved first and last residue.

>TRBV11-3|TRBJ2-1
ASSYRDSYNEQF
>TRBV7-9|TRBJ1-2
ASSSRTGGIGRPNYGYT
>TRBV5-1|TRBJ1-2
ASSLDRQSNYGYT
>TRBV7-9|TRBJ1-2
ASSKLAGGYT
>TRBV18|TRBJ2-5
ASSWRDVQETQY
>TRBV6-5|TRBJ1-5
ASSYSGSNQPQH
>TRBV14|TRBJ2-1
ASSQVRGGYNEQF
>TRBV24-1|TRBJ1-1
ATRGHTTEAF
>TRBV27|TRBJ1-2
ASSPTGANYGYT
>TRBV28|TRBJ1-4
ASSPIVRISGTNEKLF
>TRBV11-3|TRBJ2-1
ASSNRLAGEANEQF
>TRBV7-2|TRBJ2-1
ASSLWREGEQF
>TRBV5-1|TRBJ1-3
ASSLTGGRSGNTIY
>TRBV30|TRBJ2-1
AWSVPAGAFNEQF
>TRBV14|TRBJ2-3
ASSPEPRLAISTDTQY
>TRBV18|TRBJ1-2
ASSPRRFGYT
>TRBV24-1|TRBJ1-2
ATSDFKQNYGYT
>TRBV18|TRBJ2-2
ASSPVSSRTGELF
>TRBV2|TRBJ2-5
ASSDRGPGTQY
>TRBV28|TRBJ1-2
ASSPQGGYGYT
>TRBV19|TRBJ1-1
ASSISPTGGVTEAF
>TRBV9|TRBJ2-1
ASSVSPSSGRSTYNEQF
>TRBV13|TRBJ1-2
ASSLAGYGYT
>TRBV6-5|TRBJ1-1
ASSLTPNTEAF
>TRBV5-6|TRBJ2-3
ASSTRLAGGTDTQY
>TRBV6-5|TRBJ1-2
ASSYLGRQDYGYT
>TRBV18|TRBJ2-5
ASSLLEETQY